The clone carrying this TCR beta chain was counted a single time. Antigen unknown. This record belongs to a study of response to subunit inactivated influenza vaccine. Points from the study as a whole: That few new T cells are recruited by each seasonal influenza vaccination was the authors' suggestion.

V was shortened by 11 bases and J by 0 bases, with 21 bases between the two germline ends. This CDR3 spans 16 amino acids. Per germline, CDR1 SEHNR and CDR2 FQNEAQ (reference sequence). Each CDR3 protein gets one entry after TCRdb re-called the RT-PCR reads with MiXCR. The sample consists of hundreds of thousands of distinct CDR3 sequences, 25% of them appearing once. The sequence was collected from a man aged 45-65 years who received an inactivated influenza vaccine. This material consisted of CD4+ T cells sorted from PBMCs, taken 4 to 6 days after vaccination. This chain uses TRBV7-9 with TRBJ2-3; D is uncertain. The CDR3 DNA reads TGTGCCGCAGTGGACGAGAGGAACCCTAGCACAGATACGCAGTATTTT. As protein: CAAVDERNPSTDTQYF. The complete variable domain, with remaining parts taken from reference TRBV7-9 and TRBJ2-3, reads DTGVSQNPRHKITKRGQNVTFRCDPISEHNRLYWYRQTLGQGPEFLTYFQNEAQLEKSRLLSDRFSAERPKGSFSTLEIQRTEQGDSAMYLCAAVDERNPSTDTQYFGPGTRLTVL.